Shown below are 27 T cell receptor beta chains from a single sample sequenced in a study of blood T cell repertoires in COVID-19. TCRdb keeps only in-frame clones here, not all; method: immunoSEQ multiplex PCR. Of approximately 390,000 clones in the sample, 87% were seen once. Source material: PBMCs or T cells enriched from blood (not recorded which). These receptor sequences come from a woman aged 50 to 60 who had recovered from COVID-19.

This chain connects TRBV6-6 to TRBJ2-1; D is possibly TRBD1 (6 bases). This CDR3 spans 12 amino acids. V was clipped by 0 bases and J by 10 bases, with 7 bases between them. Looked up from germline, CDR1 is MNHNY and CDR2 is SVGAGI (reference sequence). The CDR3 sequence: CASSYSQGEQFF. For the CDR3, the DNA is TGTGCCAGCAGTTACTCTCAGGGGGAGCAGTTCTTC.

V usage is TRBV4-2 and J usage is TRBJ1-1, with D maybe TRBD1 (5 bases). Trimming stripped 1 base from V and 5 bases from J, with 8 bases between. From germline, CDR1 is LGHNA and CDR2 YNFKEQ. The CDR3 extends over 13 amino acids. CDR3 bases: TGTGCCAGCAGCCAAGTTGGGGGGACTGAAGCTTTCTTT. Protein: CASSQVGGTEAFF.

The chain employs TRBV19 and TRBJ1-2; D remains unclear. The CDR3 is 13 residues long. V was pared by 4 bases and J by 8 bases, with 14 bases between. Germline-derived CDR1 and CDR2 are LNHDA and SQIVND (reference sequence). CDR3 in amino acids: CASSNTRSKGYTF. The CDR3 coding sequence is TGTGCCAGTAGTAACACCCGCAGTAAGGGCTACACCTTC.

The chain carries TRBV18 and TRBJ1-5; D may be TRBD1 (6 bases). The germline V and J ends were trimmed by 2 bases and 2 bases, with 10 bases remaining between them. This CDR3 spans 15 amino acids. Germline CDR1 is KGHSH and CDR2 is LQKENI. CDR3 DNA: TGTGCCAGCTCACCATCGGGACACGGCAATCAGCCCCAGCATTTT. It specifies CASSPSGHGNQPQHF.

The rearrangement links TRBV11-3 to TRBJ1-6; possible D gene TRBD1, 5 bases. Trimming took off 2 bases at V and 8 bases at J, with 25 bases between the two ends. The V gene's germline CDR1 is SGHNT and CDR2 YENEEA. The CDR3 is made up of 19 amino acids. The CDR3 nucleotides read TGTGCCAGCAGCTTACTGGGGGGGTGTGTGGCAGGGCTCGATTCACCCCTCCACTTT. Translated, it gives CASSLLGGCVAGLDSPLHF.

This sequence joins TRBV30 and TRBJ1-3, with 8 bases fitting TRBD1. There are 14 residues in the CDR3. Germline V lookup: CDR1 GTSNPN, CDR2 SVGIG (reference sequence). V lost 5 bases, J lost 1 base, and 4 bases stayed unmatched. CDR3 DNA: TGTGCCTGGGGACAGGGCGCATCTGGAAACACCATATATTTT. Translated: CAWGQGASGNTIYF.

V usage is TRBV9 and J usage is TRBJ2-7; D might be TRBD1 (5 bases). CDR3 length: 14 amino acids. Germline CDR1 is SGDLS and CDR2 is YYNGEE. Trimming left V 4 bases short and J 3 bases short, with 14 bases between. CDR3 residues: CASSSDIPFYEQYF. The CDR3 bases are TGTGCCAGCAGCTCGGACATCCCTTTCTACGAGCAGTACTTC.

The chain uses TRBV28 and TRBJ2-2, with a possible D match to TRBD1 (6 bases). Germline CDR1 MDHEN, CDR2 SYDVKM. The CDR3 consists of 19 residues. Trimming took off 5 bases at V and 7 bases at J, with 29 bases between the two ends. CDR3 nucleotide sequence: TGTGCCAGCAGTACCACTTTTCCCTACTTGGCAGGGGTGGTCGGGGAGCTGTTTTTT. Encoded protein: CASSTTFPYLAGVVGELFF.

The chain uses TRBV6-5 and TRBJ1-2; D is unclear. V lost 8 bases and J 5 bases, leaving 9 bases between the germline ends. Per the germline V gene, CDR1 is MNHEY and CDR2 is SVGAGI. The CDR3 loop spans 11 amino acids. The CDR3 is CASAGIYGYTF. The CDR3 DNA reads as TGTGCCAGCGCCGGGATATATGGCTACACCTTC.

The table lists this clone with a count of one. This chain joins TRBV19 and TRBJ1-2, with D perhaps TRBD1 (5 bases). V lost 6 bases and J 5 bases, leaving 16 bases between the germline ends. The CDR3 is 14 amino acids. Germline V lookup: CDR1 LNHDA, CDR2 SQIVND (reference sequence). For the CDR3, the DNA is TGTGCCAGTAGCCCGGGACTGATAGTTTATGGCTACACCTTC. Translating gives CASSPGLIVYGYTF. Drawing the rest from reference TRBV19 and TRBJ1-2, the complete variable domain is DGGITQSPKYLFRKEGQNVTLSCEQNLNHDAMYWYRQDPGQGLRLIYYSQIVNDFQKGDIAEGYSVSREKKESFPLTVTSAQKNPTAFYLCASSPGLIVYGYTFGSGTRLTVV.

V is TRBV11-2 and J is TRBJ1-1, with D possibly TRBD1 on 6 matching bases. V was cut by 6 bases and J by 4 bases, with 18 bases left in between. The length of the CDR3 is 15 residues. The germline gives CDR1 SGHAT, CDR2 FQNNGV. The CDR3: CASRPQGVVSTEAFF. The CDR3, as DNA: TGTGCCAGCAGACCACAGGGAGTGGTAAGCACTGAAGCTTTCTTT.

This clone was seen only once. The chain uses TRBV7-2 and TRBJ1-5; D possibly corresponds to TRBD1 (6 bases). Germline lookup yields CDR1 SGHTA and CDR2 FQGNSA. This CDR3 region has 15 residues. The V end was cut by 4 bases, the J end by 6 bases, with 16 bases between. The CDR3 reads CASSSTPWGRQPQHF. CDR3 coding DNA: TGTGCCAGCAGCTCCACCCCGTGGGGGCGTCAGCCCCAGCATTTT.

The gene calls are TRBV28 and TRBJ1-5; TRBD1 matches at 7 bases. The germline CDR1 and CDR2 sequences are MDHEN and SYDVKM. V trimming: 2 bases; J trimming: 4 bases; junction bases outside the gene matches: 5. The CDR3 is 15 amino acids. The CDR3 coding sequence is TGTGCCAGCAGTTTAGTGACAGGGTTAAATCAGCCCCAGCATTTT. Amino acids: CASSLVTGLNQPQHF. The complete variable domain, with remaining parts taken from reference TRBV28 and TRBJ1-5, reads DVKVTQSSRYLVKRTGEKVFLECVQDMDHENMFWYRQDPGLGLRLIYFSYDVKMKEKGDIPEGYSVSREKKERFSLILESASTNQTSMYLCASSLVTGLNQPQHFGDGTRLSIL.

The rearrangement links TRBV6-1 to TRBJ2-7; 9 bases are a match to TRBD2. The CDR3 has 16 residues. The J segment lost 0 bases and the V segment lost 1 base, leaving 4 bases of the junction unmatched. CDR1 is MNHNS and CDR2 is SASEGT in the germline V gene. In DNA form, the CDR3 reads TGTGCCAGCAGTGAAGTATCAGCGGGGGGCTCCTACGAGCAGTACTTC. Its protein is CASSEVSAGGSYEQYF.

The CDR3 protein is CASRDPGSEGYTF. The CDR3 coding sequence is TGTGCCAGCAGGGACCCGGGGTCAGAGGGCTACACCTTC. The rearrangement links TRBV6-5 to TRBJ1-2; no reliable D call. CDR1 and CDR2 from the germline V gene are MNHEY and SVGAGI. V was shortened by 6 bases and J by 8 bases, with 16 bases between the two germline ends. CDR3 size: 13 residues.

The V gene is TRBV18, the J gene TRBJ1-1; TRBD1 matches at 8 bases. V was clipped by 3 bases and J by 5 bases; unmatched bases: 8. CDR1 is KGHSH and CDR2 is LQKENI in the germline V gene. This CDR3 contains 15 residues. The CDR3: CASSPPDRVYTEAFF. Here the CDR3 DNA reads TGTGCCAGCTCACCTCCGGACAGGGTTTATACTGAAGCTTTCTTT.

The rearrangement uses TRBV20-1 and TRBJ2-1, with a tentative D call TRBD2 (5 bases). The CDR3 has 16 amino acids. Germline V gene sequence: CDR1 DFQATT, CDR2 SNEGSKA (reference sequence). Trimming took 3 bases from V and 3 from J, leaving 18 bases between them. CDR3 coding DNA: TGCAGTGCTAGTACTCCAGCGGCCGCCAGCTACAATGAGCAGTTCTTC. Amino acid sequence: CSASTPAAASYNEQFF.

This chain uses TRBV5-1 with TRBJ1-1, with TRBD1 identical over 11 bases. Germline-derived CDR1 and CDR2 are SGHRS and YFSETQ. Trimming at V came to 5 bases and at J to 8 bases, leaving 8 bases not matched to a gene. The CDR3 is made up of 14 amino acids. CDR3 in DNA: TGCGCCAGCAGGGGACAGGGGGATGGCGCGGAAGCTTTCTTT. Its translation: CASRGQGDGAEAFF.

The chain joins TRBV29-1 to TRBJ2-1, with D perhaps TRBD2 (5 bases). The CDR3 spans 15 residues. V lost 5 bases and J lost 10, with 24 bases in between. Germline V gene data show CDR1 as SQVTM and CDR2 as ANQGSEA. Here the CDR3 reads CSVPTGGRGLWEQFF. The CDR3 nucleotides are TGCAGCGTTCCGACTGGCGGTAGAGGGTTATGGGAGCAGTTCTTC.

This chain connects TRBV2 to TRBJ1-2; D perhaps matches TRBD1 (5 bases). This CDR3 is 12 amino acids long. The germline CDR1 and CDR2 sequences are SNHLY and FYNNEI. The V gene lost 6 bases and the J gene lost 6 bases, with 11 bases spanning the gap. CDR3 sequence reads: CASRSQGNGYTF. As DNA, the CDR3 is TGTGCCAGCAGAAGCCAGGGTAATGGCTACACCTTC.

The rearrangement joins TRBV9 to TRBJ2-4; 10 bases align to TRBD2. The CDR3 covers 20 residues. Germline-derived CDR1 and CDR2 are SGDLS and YYNGEE. V shed 4 bases, J shed 5 bases, and the junction held 21 bases outside the gene matches. CDR3 amino acids: CASSSSYGKASGGPENIQYF. The CDR3, as DNA: TGTGCCAGCAGCTCATCGTACGGGAAAGCTAGCGGGGGTCCAGAAAACATTCAGTACTTC.

The gene calls are TRBV3-1 (or the pseudogene TRBV3-2) and TRBJ1-2; D gene ambiguous. The V end was cut by 3 bases, the J end by 2 bases, with 25 bases between. Germline assignment: CDR1 LGHDT and CDR2 YNNKEL (reference sequence). CDR3 length: 19 residues. The CDR3 DNA reads TGTGCCAGCAGCCATATCGGCGTATGGACTAGTCAACCAAACTATGGCTACACCTTC. This translates into CASSHIGVWTSQPNYGYTF.

V and J are TRBV6-5 and TRBJ1-1; a weak D match, TRBD1 (6 bases). This CDR3 spans 15 amino acids. Germline CDR1 MNHEY, CDR2 SVGAGI. With 0 bases removed from V and 5 bases from J, the gap between germline ends came to 13 bases. The CDR3: CASSYSVQGGTEAFF. Here the CDR3 DNA reads TGTGCCAGCAGTTACTCAGTACAGGGTGGAACTGAAGCTTTCTTT.

This clone has only one observation. The rearrangement uses TRBV24-1 and TRBJ2-1, with TRBD1 as a possible D gene (5 bases). Germline CDR1 is KGHDR and CDR2 is SFDVKD. V was clipped by 3 bases and J by 4 bases, with 6 bases between them. This CDR3 is 13 amino acids long. The CDR3 DNA reads TGTGCCACCAGTGATCCAGGGTACAATGAGCAGTTCTTC. This sequence encodes CATSDPGYNEQFF.

This clone has just one count. This chain links TRBV19 with TRBJ2-1; 11 bases line up with TRBD2. V lost 5 bases, J lost 6 bases, and 6 bases stayed unmatched. Germline CDR1 reads LNHDA; CDR2 reads SQIVND (reference sequence). The CDR3 spans 15 residues. The DNA for the CDR3 is TGTGCCAGTAGTTCTAGCGGGGGGCTTTTCAATGAGCAGTTCTTC. It translates to CASSSSGGLFNEQFF.

This clone was observed a single time. J is TRBJ2-1 and V is TRBV7-6; D gene uncertain. V was cut by 4 bases and J by 8 bases, with 6 bases left in between. The CDR3 loop spans 11 amino acids. Germline CDR1 is SGHVS and CDR2 is FNYEAQ. Here the CDR3 reads CASSSRDEQFF. CDR3 sequence (DNA): TGTGCCAGCAGCTCCCGGGATGAGCAGTTCTTC.

This clone was observed once. The chain couples TRBV6-1 to TRBJ1-2; no clear D gene. The V end lost 6 bases, the J end lost 8 bases, and 13 bases lay between the germline ends. There are 12 residues in the CDR3. Germline CDR1 MNHNS, CDR2 SASEGT. CDR3 DNA sequence: TGTGCCAGCAGGGGTCAGGCGTACGGCTACACCTTC. Translation gives CASRGQAYGYTF.